Presented here are 21 T cell receptor beta chains from one specimen sequenced in a study of human T cells and chemical hapten exposure. Regarding time point: patch test 1, 2 weeks after DPC sensitization. This sample's treatment: therapeutic diphenylcyclopropenone sensitization with weekly scalp DPC. Via MiXCR, TCRdb re-called the RACE reads, giving one row per CDR3 protein. The top ten hold approximately 2.3% of the sample, which has around 380,000 distinct CDR3 sequences, approximately 5.1% seen once. Here the sequenced sample was whole blood, taken in connection with sensitization to the hapten diphenylcyclopropenone (DPC). These TCRs come from a woman aged 45-65 years with alopecia areata. Some clones in this sample may be carry-over from other donors' samples.

This clonotype was counted many times. The V gene is TRBV29-1, the J gene TRBJ1-2, with 11 bases identical to TRBD1. The junction had 8 bases not matched to a gene; V was cut back by 7 bases and J by 7 bases. This CDR3 contains 13 residues. Germline V gene lookup returns CDR1 SQVTM and CDR2 ANQGSEA. CDR3 residues: CSAGGQGEVGYTF. CDR3 sequence (DNA): TGCAGCGCTGGGGGACAGGGGGAGGTTGGCTACACCTTC.

The chain joins TRBV5-1 to TRBJ1-5; 9 positions match TRBD1. The CDR3 is 17 amino acids. Germline V lookup: CDR1 SGHRS, CDR2 YFSETQ. J lost 4 bases, V lost 0 bases, and 8 bases had no gene match. CDR3 region: CASSLDPRTGVNQPQHF. CDR3 in DNA: TGCGCCAGCAGCTTGGACCCCCGGACAGGGGTAAATCAGCCCCAGCATTTT. The full variable domain, rest sourced from reference TRBV5-1 and TRBJ1-5, is KAGVTQTPRYLIKTRGQQVTLSCSPISGHRSVSWYQQTPGQGLQFLFEYFSETQRNKGNFPGRFSGRQFSNSRSEMNVSTLELGDSALYLCASSLDPRTGVNQPQHFGDGTRLSIL.

The rearrangement links TRBV27 to TRBJ2-1; 11 positions agree with TRBD2. Germline-derived CDR1 and CDR2 are MNHEY and SMNVEV (reference sequence). V lost 6 bases, J lost 7 bases, and 8 bases stayed unmatched. The CDR3 runs 15 residues. Here the CDR3 DNA reads TGTGCCAGCAGACCGGTAGCGGGAGGGCCGAATGAGCAGTTCTTC. Its protein is CASRPVAGGPNEQFF.

In its sample, this clonotype was seen many times. J is TRBJ2-2 and V is TRBV5-6; 11 bases agree with TRBD2. This CDR3 comprises 17 residues. With V trimmed by 4 bases and J by 4 bases, 9 bases remained unmatched. Germline CDR1 SGHDT, CDR2 YYEEEE. Here the CDR3 reads CASSPSIAGGFTGELFF. CDR3 coding DNA: TGTGCCAGCAGCCCATCAATAGCGGGAGGGTTCACCGGGGAGCTGTTTTTT.

The chain is built from TRBV4-1 and TRBJ1-4; tentative D call: TRBD1 (5 bases). The CDR3 covers 14 residues. The V and J ends lost 1 base and 8 bases respectively, with 11 bases between them. From germline, CDR1 is MGHRA and CDR2 YSYEKL. CDR3: CASSQGRADEKLFF. CDR3 DNA: TGCGCCAGCAGCCAAGGCAGGGCCGACGAAAAACTGTTTTTT.

This clonotype has at least ten counts. The rearrangement uses TRBV5-5 and TRBJ1-2; perhaps TRBD1 as D (5 bases). Germline-derived CDR1 and CDR2 are SGHKS and YYEKEE (reference sequence). With 0 bases removed from V and 6 bases from J, the gap between germline ends came to 15 bases. This CDR3 is built from 15 residues. The CDR3 DNA reads TGTGCCAGCAGCTTGGTGGCAGGGAATAGCAATGGCTACACCTTC. As protein: CASSLVAGNSNGYTF.

The chain couples TRBV20-1 to TRBJ1-1; no clear D. The CDR3 runs 11 residues. Trimming left V 5 bases short and J 9 bases short, with 13 bases between. The germline V gene encodes CDR1 DFQATT and CDR2 SNEGSKA (reference sequence). CDR3 amino acids: CSASDRTKAFF. CDR3 coding DNA: TGCAGTGCTTCCGACCGGACCAAAGCTTTCTTT.

Remarks on this clonotype: A much larger clone is a single base away; this may be a read error. The chain couples TRBV4-3 to TRBJ1-2; D is ambiguous. The CDR3 loop spans 16 amino acids. V lost 4 bases and J lost 4, with 19 bases in between. In germline, CDR1 is LGHNA, CDR2 YSLEER. The CDR3 DNA is TGCGCCAGCAGCCCAGCATTGCAGGATCCTTCCTATGGCTACACCTTC. Translating gives CASSPALQDPSYGYTF.

This clonotype was recorded many times. This rearrangement joins TRBV14 to TRBJ2-1; D gene unclear. The CDR3 is 13 amino acids. V shed 2 bases and J shed 0 bases, with 2 bases lying between them. CDR1 and CDR2 from the germline V gene are SGHDN and FVKESK. The CDR3: CASSQNSYNEQFF. In nucleotides, the CDR3 is TGTGCCAGCAGCCAAAACTCCTACAATGAGCAGTTCTTC.

This clonotype was seen more than once but under ten times. The limits of the CDR3 on the DNA are not certain, so only TCRdb's listed CDR3 is given. The rearrangement links TRBV7-5 to TRBJ1-5. TRBV7-5 is shown as a pseudogene. The CDR3 region is 18 residues in length, termini included. CDR3 residues: CISVPEAYKDLVNQPQHF.

This clonotype has a handful of counts. V gene TRBV6-5 combines with J gene TRBJ1-6, with TRBD1 matching 9 bases. CDR3 size: 15 residues. With V trimmed by 2 bases and J by 8 bases, 4 bases remained unmatched. The germline V gene encodes CDR1 MNHEY and CDR2 SVGAGI. The chain's CDR3 is CASSYGRTGDSPLHF. The CDR3 coding sequence is TGTGCCAGCAGTTACGGGCGGACAGGGGATTCACCCCTCCACTTT.

The gene calls are TRBV7-2 and TRBJ2-3, with D possibly being TRBD2 (5 bases). Looked up from germline, CDR1 is SGHTA and CDR2 is FQGNSA. Trimming stripped 5 bases from V and 0 bases from J, with 9 bases between. The length of the CDR3 is 14 residues. Written as DNA, the CDR3 is TGTACCAGCAGCACGCGGACTAGCACAGATACGCAGTATTTT. Residues: CTSSTRTSTDTQYF.

At least ten counts were recorded for this clonotype. The CDR3 here is CASSPADWTSSYEQYF. In DNA, the CDR3 is TGCGCCAGCAGCCCCGCAGACTGGACCTCCTCCTACGAGCAGTACTTC. This chain connects TRBV5-1 to TRBJ2-7, with D hard to call. There are 16 residues in the CDR3. CDR1 and CDR2 from the germline V gene are SGHRS and YFSETQ. V was shortened by 4 bases and J by 0 bases, with 17 bases between the two germline ends.

This clonotype was recorded a few times. The chain links TRBV28 to TRBJ2-1; D unclear. V lost 2 bases, J lost 8 bases, and 10 bases lay in between. Germline V gene sequence: CDR1 MDHEN, CDR2 SYDVKM. The CDR3 consists of 13 residues. The CDR3, as DNA: TGTGCCAGCAGTTTAAATAGAAAGCATGAGCAGTTCTTC. It codes for CASSLNRKHEQFF.

This clonotype has a count of ten or more. This chain connects TRBV5-1 to TRBJ2-7; the D gene is possibly TRBD2 (6 bases). From germline, CDR1 is SGHRS and CDR2 YFSETQ. Trimming left V 4 bases short and J 2 bases short, with 16 bases between. The CDR3 spans 15 residues. CDR3 residues: CASSLDGTSPYEQYF. CDR3 DNA: TGCGCCAGCAGCCTTGACGGGACTTCCCCCTACGAGCAGTACTTC.

There are a few counts of this clonotype. V and J are TRBV6-4 and TRBJ2-6; no firm D call. The CDR3 totals 14 residues. V dropped 3 bases and J dropped 2 bases, with 5 bases sitting between them. Per the germline V gene, CDR1 is MRHNA and CDR2 is SNTAGT. CDR3 coding DNA: TGTGCCAGCAGTGAGGGGACTGGGGCCAACGTCCTGACTTTC. Its translation: CASSEGTGANVLTF.

This clonotype was seen ten or more times. V is TRBV6-6 and J is TRBJ2-5, with TRBD1 matching over 8 bases. The CDR3 has 15 amino acids. The germline V gene encodes CDR1 MNHNY and CDR2 SVGAGI (reference sequence). V dropped 5 bases and J dropped 3; count of bases not matched to a gene: 8. The DNA for the CDR3 is TGTGCCAGCAGTGCTATAAGGACAGGGAAAGAGACCCAGTACTTC. It codes for CASSAIRTGKETQYF.

This clonotype has ten or more counts. The genes are TRBV7-2 and TRBJ1-1; TRBD1 matches 7 bases. CDR1 is SGHTA and CDR2 is FQGNSA in the germline V gene. V shed 7 bases, J shed 4 bases, and the junction held 15 bases outside the gene matches. The CDR3 spans 16 residues. In DNA, the CDR3 is TGTGCCAGCACCCAAAGGACAGGCCAGGGGGGCACTGAAGCTTTCTTT. This encodes CASTQRTGQGGTEAFF.

This clonotype appeared many times. This chain uses TRBV20-1 with TRBJ2-7; D uncertain. V lost 2 bases and J lost 1, with 9 bases in between. The CDR3 is 13 residues long. The germline CDR1 and CDR2 sequences are DFQATT and SNEGSKA (reference sequence). The CDR3 spells CSARNPVSYEQYF. The CDR3 nucleotides read TGCAGTGCTAGAAACCCCGTTTCCTACGAGCAGTACTTC.

The V call is TRBV5-1, the J call TRBJ1-2; maybe TRBD1 (6 bases). Trimming cost V 4 bases and J 4 bases, with 17 bases left between them. The CDR3 runs 15 residues. CDR1 and CDR2 from the germline V gene are SGHRS and YFSETQ. CDR3 amino acids: CASSPGQSPFYGYTF. For the CDR3, the DNA is TGCGCCAGCAGCCCAGGACAGAGCCCGTTCTATGGCTACACCTTC.

The sample holds many counts of this clonotype. V usage is TRBV6-1 and J usage is TRBJ1-4; 7 bases agree with TRBD1. The CDR3 length is 14 residues. Germline trimming cut 7 bases from V and 2 bases from J; bases unmatched to any gene: 4. CDR1 and CDR2 from the germline V gene are MNHNS and SASEGT. The CDR3 nucleotides read TGTGCCAGCACCACGGGACAGACTAATGAAAAACTGTTTTTT. Protein: CASTTGQTNEKLFF.